These 18 T cell receptor beta chains share one sample of origin, sequenced in a study of sequential checkpoint blockade in melanoma. Treatment meaning: randomized to nivolumab then ipilimumab (arm A) or the reverse (arm B). Clones were sequenced by immunoSEQ multiplex PCR, and TCRdb holds only the in-frame ones, with some missing. The table includes 20,000 or so clones, 55% to 80% detected once. This sample comprised CD8+ T cells sorted from blood (inferred from file names), obtained from a patient given nivolumab and ipilimumab in sequence. Source of these receptors: a human donor with melanoma.

This chain uses TRBV4-2 with TRBJ2-7, with a weak D call TRBD2 (5 bases). CDR1 LGHNA and CDR2 YNFKEQ come from the germline V gene. The ends were cut back, 0 bases at V and 0 bases at J, with 15 bases in the middle. The CDR3 runs 17 residues. DNA of the CDR3: TGTGCCAGCAGCCAAGACGTAACGGGGAGAAGCTCCTACGAGCAGTACTTC. Protein product: CASSQDVTGRSSYEQYF.

The V call is TRBV6-6, the J call TRBJ2-7, with unresolved D. V lost 4 bases to trimming and J lost 4 bases, with 8 bases between them. The CDR3 length is 12 residues. Germline V lookup: CDR1 MNHNY, CDR2 SVGAGI (reference sequence). CDR3 protein: CASSFRVYEQYF. The CDR3 DNA reads TGTGCCAGCAGTTTCCGGGTTTACGAGCAGTACTTC.

This clone showed up just a few times. The rearrangement joins TRBV19 to TRBJ1-6; 9 bases map to TRBD1. CDR3 length: 14 amino acids. After removal of 6 bases from V and 10 bases from J, the junction contained 7 bases not matched to a gene. Germline-derived CDR1 and CDR2 are LNHDA and SQIVND (reference sequence). CDR3 sequence: CASRFTGGYSPLHF. CDR3 in DNA: TGTGCCAGTAGGTTTACAGGGGGCTACTCACCCCTCCACTTT.

This sequence joins TRBV9 and TRBJ1-5, with D possibly TRBD1 on 5 matching bases. V gave up 3 bases and J gave up 4 bases, with 14 bases separating them. Germline CDR1 is SGDLS and CDR2 is YYNGEE. The CDR3 sequence is 15 residues long. The CDR3 reads CASSGEGRTNQPQHF. DNA for the CDR3: TGTGCCAGCAGCGGGGAGGGGAGAACAAATCAGCCCCAGCATTTT. The full variable domain, rest sourced from reference TRBV9 and TRBJ1-5, is DSGVTQTPKHLITATGQRVTLRCSPRSGDLSVYWYQQSLDQGLQFLIQYYNGEERAKGNILERFSAQQFPDLHSELNLSSLELGDSALYFCASSGEGRTNQPQHFGDGTRLSIL.

The chain joins TRBV28 to TRBJ1-2; the D gene is possibly TRBD1 (6 bases). Germline V gene sequence: CDR1 MDHEN, CDR2 SYDVKM. Trimming pared 7 bases from V and 6 bases from J, leaving 15 bases between. This CDR3 has 13 amino acids. The CDR3, as DNA: TGTGCCAGCACTCCGGGGGGGGGCAATGGCTACACCTTC. This gives the protein CASTPGGGNGYTF.

The V gene is TRBV9, the J gene TRBJ2-7; 10 nucleotides align to TRBD2. The CDR3 runs 15 residues. The J segment lost 3 bases and the V segment lost 4 bases, leaving 7 bases of the junction unmatched. Germline V gene lookup returns CDR1 SGDLS and CDR2 YYNGEE. CDR3 sequence: CASSPQTSGLYEQYF. The CDR3 DNA reads TGTGCCAGCAGCCCTCAGACTAGCGGGCTCTACGAGCAGTACTTC.

The J gene is TRBJ1-5, the V gene TRBV19; the D gene is possibly TRBD1 (6 bases). The germline gives CDR1 LNHDA, CDR2 SQIVND (reference sequence). The V end was cut by 5 bases, the J end by 4 bases, with 12 bases between. The CDR3 totals 14 residues. This CDR3 reads CASSHPGTNQPQHF. CDR3 DNA sequence: TGTGCCAGTAGTCATCCGGGGACAAATCAGCCCCAGCATTTT.

The rearrangement uses TRBV4-1 and TRBJ1-5, with 8 bases aligning to TRBD1. The CDR3 has 17 residues. J gave up 8 bases and V 0 bases, and 12 bases lay outside the gene matches. The germline V gene encodes CDR1 MGHRA and CDR2 YSYEKL. CDR3 sequence reads: CASSQDGAAGGWEPQHF. CDR3 bases: TGCGCCAGCAGCCAAGATGGTGCGGCAGGGGGCTGGGAGCCCCAGCATTTT.

The table lists this clone with a count of one. The chain uses TRBV9 and TRBJ1-5; tentatively, D is TRBD1 (5 bases). The CDR3 is 15 amino acids. Germline V gene sequence: CDR1 SGDLS, CDR2 YYNGEE. V lost 3 bases, J lost 2 bases, and 12 bases lay in between. In nucleotides, the CDR3 is TGTGCCAGCAGCGCGACCGGACAACGCAATCAGCCCCAGCATTTT. Protein: CASSATGQRNQPQHF. Based on the CDR3 plus reference TRBV9 and TRBJ1-5, the full variable domain is DSGVTQTPKHLITATGQRVTLRCSPRSGDLSVYWYQQSLDQGLQFLIQYYNGEERAKGNILERFSAQQFPDLHSELNLSSLELGDSALYFCASSATGQRNQPQHFGDGTRLSIL.

This rearrangement joins TRBV11-3 to TRBJ2-6; 11 bases map to TRBD1. The CDR3 is made up of 17 amino acids. V dropped 5 bases and J dropped 1; count of bases not matched to a gene: 4. Germline CDR1 is SGHNT and CDR2 is YENEEA. This CDR3 reads CASSRDRGSSGANVLTF. Written as DNA, the CDR3 is TGTGCCAGCAGCCGGGACAGGGGGAGTTCTGGGGCCAACGTCCTGACTTTC.

A few counts support this clone. The CDR3 spells CASSIVPGMNTEAFF. Written as DNA, the CDR3 is TGTGCCAGTAGTATAGTCCCGGGAATGAACACTGAAGCTTTCTTT. This chain joins TRBV19 and TRBJ1-1; D remains ambiguous. The CDR3 has 15 amino acids. CDR1 LNHDA and CDR2 SQIVND come from the germline V gene (reference sequence). The V end lost 1 base, the J end lost 0 bases, and 9 bases lay between the germline ends.

The chain carries TRBV19 and TRBJ1-2; D perhaps matches TRBD1 (6 bases). This CDR3 spans 13 amino acids. CDR1 LNHDA and CDR2 SQIVND come from the germline V gene (reference sequence). V lost 7 bases, J lost 4 bases, and 13 bases lay in between. CDR3 in amino acids: CASTSGGAYGYTF. The CDR3 nucleotides are TGTGCCAGTACCTCCGGGGGGGCCTATGGCTACACCTTC. Combining the CDR3 with reference TRBV19 and TRBJ1-2 gives the whole variable domain DGGITQSPKYLFRKEGQNVTLSCEQNLNHDAMYWYRQDPGQGLRLIYYSQIVNDFQKGDIAEGYSVSREKKESFPLTVTSAQKNPTAFYLCASTSGGAYGYTFGSGTRLTVV.

The gene calls are TRBV5-5 and TRBJ2-7, with a possible D match to TRBD1 (6 bases). This CDR3 has 12 residues. From germline, CDR1 is SGHKS and CDR2 YYEKEE (reference sequence). The ends were cut back, 1 base at V and 5 bases at J, with 7 bases in the middle. CDR3 sequence: CASSLTGNEQYF. CDR3 in DNA: TGTGCCAGCAGCTTGACAGGGAACGAGCAGTACTTC.

This clone was counted once. The J gene is TRBJ2-6, the V gene TRBV5-4, with D perhaps matching TRBD1 (5 bases). The CDR3 covers 16 residues. Germline V gene data show CDR1 as SGHNT and CDR2 as YYREEE (reference sequence). V was clipped by 0 bases and J by 9 bases, with 16 bases between them. CDR3 nucleotide sequence: TGTGCCAGCAGCTTGGCCTTGGGCAGGGCTTTCAACGTCCTGACTTTC. Translated, it gives CASSLALGRAFNVLTF.

CDR3 DNA sequence: TGTGCCAGCAGCGCTGGCAGATCCTACGAGCAGTACTTC. Its protein product is CASSAGRSYEQYF. The chain employs TRBV5-4 and TRBJ2-7; D remains ambiguous. This CDR3 is built from 13 residues. Germline V gives CDR1 SGHNT, CDR2 YYREEE (reference sequence). V was trimmed by 4 bases and J by 1 base, leaving 9 bases between them.

The chain joins TRBV7-9 to TRBJ1-1; 11 bases match TRBD1. This CDR3 contains 18 residues. Trimming removed 5 bases from V and 0 bases from J; junction bases left unmatched: 11. The germline V gene encodes CDR1 SEHNR and CDR2 FQNEAQ (reference sequence). CDR3 nucleotide sequence: TGTGCCAGCAGCCGCACAACGGGACAGGGGGTCCTGAACACTGAAGCTTTCTTT. Encoded protein: CASSRTTGQGVLNTEAFF.

The chain carries TRBV9 and TRBJ1-2; tentatively, D is TRBD1 (6 bases). Germline V gene data show CDR1 as SGDLS and CDR2 as YYNGEE. This CDR3 region has 15 residues. The V end was cut by 3 bases, the J end by 3 bases, with 15 bases between. CDR3 DNA: TGTGCCAGCAGCGATACAGGGCGGTTCGACTATGGCTACACCTTC. Its translation is CASSDTGRFDYGYTF.

This chain connects TRBV5-1 to TRBJ2-1, with 8 bases identical to TRBD1. The CDR3 length is 13 residues. CDR1 SGHRS and CDR2 YFSETQ come from the germline V gene. J lost 9 bases, V lost 2 bases, and 4 bases had no gene match. The CDR3 loop reads CASSFTGGGEQFF. Written as DNA, the CDR3 is TGCGCCAGCAGCTTCACAGGGGGTGGTGAGCAGTTCTTC.